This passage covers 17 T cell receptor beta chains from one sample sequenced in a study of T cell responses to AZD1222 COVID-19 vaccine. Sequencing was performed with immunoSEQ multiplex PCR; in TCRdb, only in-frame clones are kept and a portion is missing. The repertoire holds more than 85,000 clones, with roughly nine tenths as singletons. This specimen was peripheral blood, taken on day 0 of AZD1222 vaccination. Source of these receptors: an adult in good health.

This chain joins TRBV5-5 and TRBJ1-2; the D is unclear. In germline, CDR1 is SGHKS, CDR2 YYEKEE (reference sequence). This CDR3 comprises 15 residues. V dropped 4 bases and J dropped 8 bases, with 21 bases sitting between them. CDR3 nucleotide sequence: TGTGCCAGCAGCGTTGCCCCCAGTGCTGGGAACGGCTACACCTTC. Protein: CASSVAPSAGNGYTF.

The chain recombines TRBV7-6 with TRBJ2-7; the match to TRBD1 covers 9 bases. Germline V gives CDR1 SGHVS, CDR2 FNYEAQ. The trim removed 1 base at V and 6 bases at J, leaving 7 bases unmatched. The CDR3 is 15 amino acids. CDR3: CASSLGYDRGVEQYF. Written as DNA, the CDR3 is TGTGCCAGCAGCTTAGGATATGACAGGGGGGTCGAGCAGTACTTC.

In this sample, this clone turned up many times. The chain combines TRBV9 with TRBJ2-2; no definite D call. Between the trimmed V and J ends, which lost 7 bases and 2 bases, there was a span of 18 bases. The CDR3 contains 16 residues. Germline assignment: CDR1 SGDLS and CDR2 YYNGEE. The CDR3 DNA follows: TGTGCCAGCGGGCAGTACTGGCAGATCAACACCGGGGAGCTGTTTTTT. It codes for CASGQYWQINTGELFF.

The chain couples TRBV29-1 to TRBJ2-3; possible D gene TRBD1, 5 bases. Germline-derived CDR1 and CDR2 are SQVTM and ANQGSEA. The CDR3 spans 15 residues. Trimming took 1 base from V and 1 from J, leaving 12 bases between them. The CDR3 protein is CSVEGAEGGTDTQYF. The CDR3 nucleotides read TGCAGCGTTGAAGGGGCGGAAGGGGGCACAGATACGCAGTATTTT.

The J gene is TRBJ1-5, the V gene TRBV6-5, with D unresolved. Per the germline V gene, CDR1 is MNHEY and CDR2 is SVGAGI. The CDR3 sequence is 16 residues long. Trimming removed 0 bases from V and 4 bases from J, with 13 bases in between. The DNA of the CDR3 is TGTGCCAGCAGTTACTCGGGCCCGAGTTCTAATCAGCCCCAGCATTTT. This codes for CASSYSGPSSNQPQHF.

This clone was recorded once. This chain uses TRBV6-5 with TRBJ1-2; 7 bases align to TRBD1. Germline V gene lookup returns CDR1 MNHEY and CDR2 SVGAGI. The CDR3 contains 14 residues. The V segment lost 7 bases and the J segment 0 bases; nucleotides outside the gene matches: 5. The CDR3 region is CASTLTGTNYGYTF. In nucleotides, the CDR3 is TGTGCCAGCACCCTGACAGGGACTAACTATGGCTACACCTTC.

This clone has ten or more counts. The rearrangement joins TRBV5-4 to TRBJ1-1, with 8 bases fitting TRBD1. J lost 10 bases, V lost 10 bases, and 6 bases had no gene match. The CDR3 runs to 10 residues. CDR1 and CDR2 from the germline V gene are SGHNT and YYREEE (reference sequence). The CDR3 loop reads CAGRDRGAFF. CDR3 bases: TGTGCCGGCCGAGACAGGGGAGCTTTCTTT.

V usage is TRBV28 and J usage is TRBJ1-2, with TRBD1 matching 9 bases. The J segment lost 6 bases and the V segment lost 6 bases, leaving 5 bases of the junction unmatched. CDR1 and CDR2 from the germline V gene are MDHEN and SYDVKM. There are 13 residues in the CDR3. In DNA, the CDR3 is TGTGCCAGCAGAGACAGGGGGTCCGATGGCTACACCTTC. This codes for CASRDRGSDGYTF.

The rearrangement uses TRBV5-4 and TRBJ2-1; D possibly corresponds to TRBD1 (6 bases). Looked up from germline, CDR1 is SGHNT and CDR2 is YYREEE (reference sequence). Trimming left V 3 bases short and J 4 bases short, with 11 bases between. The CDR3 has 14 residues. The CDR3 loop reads CASSSLTGYNEQFF. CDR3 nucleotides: TGTGCCAGCAGCTCCTTGACAGGATACAATGAGCAGTTCTTC.

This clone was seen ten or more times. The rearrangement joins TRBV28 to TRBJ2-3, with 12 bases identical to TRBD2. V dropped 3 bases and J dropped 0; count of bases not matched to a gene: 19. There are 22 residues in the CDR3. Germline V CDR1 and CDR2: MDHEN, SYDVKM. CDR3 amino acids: CASSFGWLAGGGPGDSTDTQYF. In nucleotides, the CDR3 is TGTGCCAGCAGTTTTGGGTGGCTAGCGGGAGGGGGGCCCGGAGATAGCACAGATACGCAGTATTTT.

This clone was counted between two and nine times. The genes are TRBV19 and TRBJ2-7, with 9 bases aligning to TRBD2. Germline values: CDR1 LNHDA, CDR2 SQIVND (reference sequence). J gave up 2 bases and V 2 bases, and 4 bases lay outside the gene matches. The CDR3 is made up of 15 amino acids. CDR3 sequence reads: CASSIWASGTYEQYF. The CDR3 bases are TGTGCCAGTAGTATATGGGCTAGCGGGACCTACGAGCAGTACTTC.

The DNA for the CDR3 is TGTGCCACTCAAGGCTCCTACAATGAGCAGTTCTTC. Residues: CATQGSYNEQFF. The V call is TRBV12-3 or TRBV12-4, the J call TRBJ2-1, with D hard to call. This CDR3 has 12 amino acids. The V and J ends lost 10 bases and 0 bases respectively, with 7 bases between them.

CDR3 sequence (DNA): TGTGCCTGGAGCCTCGGGGGGGCGACTGGCTACACCTTC. It is translated as CAWSLGGATGYTF. The rearrangement links TRBV30 to TRBJ1-2; possibly TRBD1 for D (6 bases). CDR3 length: 13 amino acids. The V end lost 3 bases, the J end lost 7 bases, and 15 bases lay between the germline ends. In germline, CDR1 is GTSNPN, CDR2 SVGIG (reference sequence).

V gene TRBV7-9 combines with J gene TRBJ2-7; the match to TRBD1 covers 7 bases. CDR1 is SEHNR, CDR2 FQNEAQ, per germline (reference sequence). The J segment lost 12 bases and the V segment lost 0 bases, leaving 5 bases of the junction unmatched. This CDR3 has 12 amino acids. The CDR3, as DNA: TGTGCCAGCAGCTTAGCCGGACAGGCACCGTACTTC. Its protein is CASSLAGQAPYF.

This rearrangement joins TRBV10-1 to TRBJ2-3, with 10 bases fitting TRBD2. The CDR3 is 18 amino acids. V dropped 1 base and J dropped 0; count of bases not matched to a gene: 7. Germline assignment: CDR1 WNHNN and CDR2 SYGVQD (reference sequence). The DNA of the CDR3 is TGCGCCAGCAGTGAGTTGCCCCCGGGACTAGCGAGCACAGATACGCAGTATTTT. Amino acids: CASSELPPGLASTDTQYF.

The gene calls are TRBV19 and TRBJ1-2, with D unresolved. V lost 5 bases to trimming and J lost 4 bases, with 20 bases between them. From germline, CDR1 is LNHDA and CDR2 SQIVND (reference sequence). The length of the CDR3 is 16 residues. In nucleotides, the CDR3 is TGTGCCAGTAGTGCTGGGAGGGCTGAGGAGGGCTATGGCTACACCTTC. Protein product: CASSAGRAEEGYGYTF.

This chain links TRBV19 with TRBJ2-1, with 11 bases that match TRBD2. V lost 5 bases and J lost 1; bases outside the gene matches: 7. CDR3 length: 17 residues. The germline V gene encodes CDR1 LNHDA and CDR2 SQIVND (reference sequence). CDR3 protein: CASSLAGGSSSYNEQFF. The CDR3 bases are TGTGCCAGTAGTCTAGCGGGAGGAAGTAGTTCCTACAATGAGCAGTTCTTC.